The rows below give T cell receptor beta chains drawn from one sample of a study of early T cells in non-severe SARS-CoV-2 infection. Using its own MiXCR run on the 5' RACE reads, TCRdb lists one record per CDR3 protein. The sample carries 86,000 or so distinct CDR3 sequences, around 6% recorded once. Sequencing input: whole blood. These receptors were taken from an adult who was a healthcare worker with PCR-confirmed SARS-CoV-2 infection or an uninfected control (not recorded which). Both conserved end residues are part of each CDR3. A row's size may be missing; if present it is once, few, many or a size class.

clone size: few; V gene: TRBV15; CDR3 protein: CATSREVTGRSNYGYTF
clone size: few; V gene: TRBV7-6; CDR3 protein: CASSWGNDQPQHF
clone size: .; V gene: TRBV6-6; CDR3 protein: CASSGGPQSPYSPLHF
clone size: .; V gene: TRBV4-1; CDR3 protein: CASSQDLGTSSYEQYF
clone size: many; V gene: TRBV27; CDR3 protein: CASSWGRDFSEQYF
clone size: few; V gene: TRBV6-2/TRBV6-3; CDR3 protein: CASSYLGTGGSNQPQHF
clone size: .; V gene: TRBV7-9; CDR3 protein: CASSLTQGNEQFF
clone size: many; V gene: TRBV30; CDR3 protein: CAWSTQGGNTIYF
clone size: many; V gene: TRBV5-4; CDR3 protein: CASSRTSGWPQETQYF
clone size: few; V gene: TRBV5-5; CDR3 protein: CASSSHLRANEKLFF
clone size: .; V gene: TRBV7-9; CDR3 protein: CASSFPGLAGNEQFF
clone size: few; V gene: TRBV29-1; CDR3 protein: CSVEGYRVETQYF
clone size: .; V gene: TRBV6-1; CDR3 protein: CASSESWGLAGPSSYNEQFF
clone size: .; V gene: TRBV13; CDR3 protein: CASSRGRAYNEQFF
clone size: few; V gene: TRBV5-1; CDR3 protein: CASSPGDWETQYF
clone size: many; V gene: TRBV6-1; CDR3 protein: CASSVRGATEAFF
clone size: many; V gene: TRBV6-5; CDR3 protein: CASSTRVGQPQHF
clone size: few; V gene: TRBV5-5; CDR3 protein: CASSPYLEASGRNEQFF
clone size: .; V gene: TRBV27; CDR3 protein: CASSLSMAELTYEQYF
clone size: .; V gene: TRBV18; CDR3 protein: CASSPRAGSYEQYF
clone size: .; V gene: TRBV6-5; CDR3 protein: CASRRWGSHTNEKLFF
clone size: many; V gene: TRBV12-3/TRBV12-4; CDR3 protein: CASSFRTTNEKLFF
clone size: few; V gene: TRBV12-3/TRBV12-4; CDR3 protein: CASSSQPGAGGTGNTIYF
clone size: .; V gene: TRBV27; CDR3 protein: CASSTGTMTTDTQYF
clone size: many; V gene: TRBV7-9; CDR3 protein: CASSQRGQRNNEQFF
clone size: many; V gene: TRBV7-6; CDR3 protein: CASSLDPFQPQHF
clone size: many; V gene: TRBV5-1; CDR3 protein: CASSLNGIGDYGYTF
clone size: .; V gene: TRBV6-5; CDR3 protein: CASSYREGDTQYF
clone size: .; V gene: TRBV5-5; CDR3 protein: CASSFSAGTEAFF
clone size: .; V gene: TRBV6-6; CDR3 protein: CASSYSNYPETQYF
clone size: many; V gene: TRBV2; CDR3 protein: CASGQGFRETQYF
clone size: few; V gene: TRBV18; CDR3 protein: CASSPPGQTLPEQYF
clone size: many; V gene: TRBV18; CDR3 protein: CASSPPEQTYEQYF
clone size: few; V gene: TRBV2; CDR3 protein: CASTGYNPEAFF
clone size: few; V gene: TRBV30; CDR3 protein: CAWMGQGEGNEQFF
clone size: few; V gene: TRBV6-1; CDR3 protein: CASTFTGSTEAFF
clone size: many; V gene: TRBV5-1; CDR3 protein: CASSLAGNYGYTF